A selection of T cell receptor beta chains follows, all from one sample in a study of long-term antiretroviral therapy in people with HIV. TCRdb keeps only in-frame clones here, not all; method: immunoSEQ multiplex PCR. The sample carries tens of thousands of clones, about 80% recorded once. The specimen was unsorted PBMCs, collected 3.4 years after starting antiretroviral therapy. The receptors were sampled from a man younger than 45 with HIV. Each CDR3 is given with its conserved first and last residue. The D gene is left open where the match is weak. Not all rows give a size; the values are once, few, many and, for expanded clones, a class.

clone size: .; J gene: TRBJ1-4; D gene: .; V gene: TRBV9; CDR3 protein: CASSGSRGEKLFF; CDR3 DNA: TGTGCCAGCAGCGGGAGCCGGGGTGAAAAACTGTTTTTT
clone size: .; J gene: TRBJ2-1; D gene: .; V gene: TRBV27; CDR3 protein: CASSFNDGNEQFF; CDR3 DNA: TGTGCCAGCAGTTTCAATGACGGCAATGAGCAGTTCTTC
clone size: .; J gene: TRBJ1-5; D gene: .; V gene: TRBV30; CDR3 protein: CAWSAKIRGGNQPQHF; CDR3 DNA: TGTGCCTGGAGTGCAAAGATCAGGGGCGGCAATCAGCCCCAGCATTTT
clone size: .; J gene: TRBJ1-1; D gene: .; V gene: TRBV6-4; CDR3 protein: CASRTRGTGTEAFF; CDR3 DNA: TGTGCCAGCAGAACTAGGGGTACGGGCACTGAAGCTTTCTTT
clone size: .; J gene: TRBJ2-7; D gene: .; V gene: TRBV19; CDR3 protein: CASSMGKPYEQYF; CDR3 DNA: TGTGCCAGTAGTATGGGAAAACCCTACGAGCAGTACTTC
clone size: few; J gene: TRBJ1-5; D gene: TRBD1; V gene: TRBV28; CDR3 protein: CASSITGDNQPQHF; CDR3 DNA: TGTGCCAGCAGTATAACAGGGGACAATCAGCCCCAGCATTTT
clone size: .; J gene: TRBJ2-2; D gene: .; V gene: TRBV7-9; CDR3 protein: CASSSYLAETGELFF; CDR3 DNA: TGTGCCAGCAGCTCCTACCTGGCCGAAACCGGGGAGCTGTTTTTT
clone size: few; J gene: TRBJ2-2; D gene: TRBD1; V gene: TRBV28; CDR3 protein: CASSPQGQGNTGELFF; CDR3 DNA: TGTGCCAGCAGTCCCCAGGGACAGGGGAACACCGGGGAGCTGTTTTTT
clone size: .; J gene: TRBJ2-1; D gene: .; V gene: TRBV5-1; CDR3 protein: CASSLDSDSYNEQFF; CDR3 DNA: TGCGCCAGCAGCTTGGATAGCGACAGCTACAATGAGCAGTTCTTC
clone size: .; J gene: TRBJ2-7; D gene: .; V gene: TRBV14; CDR3 protein: CASSQQGGPYEQYF; CDR3 DNA: TGTGCCAGCAGCCAACAGGGGGGACCCTACGAGCAGTACTTC
clone size: .; J gene: TRBJ1-4; D gene: .; V gene: TRBV4-3; CDR3 protein: CASSQDAAGRLFF; CDR3 DNA: TGCGCCAGCAGCCAAGATGCGGCAGGGAGGCTGTTTTTT
clone size: .; J gene: TRBJ2-7; D gene: .; V gene: TRBV6-1; CDR3 protein: CASSAIAYEQYF; CDR3 DNA: TGTGCCAGCAGTGCGATTGCCTACGAGCAGTACTTC
clone size: .; J gene: TRBJ2-5; D gene: .; V gene: TRBV14; CDR3 protein: CASSQDFPSYGTQYF; CDR3 DNA: TGTGCCAGCAGCCAAGATTTCCCTTCCTACGGGACCCAGTACTTC
clone size: .; J gene: TRBJ2-7; D gene: TRBD1; V gene: TRBV4-1; CDR3 protein: CASSQMAGRGSYEQYF; CDR3 DNA: TGCGCCAGCAGCCAAATGGCCGGCAGGGGGTCCTACGAGCAGTACTTC
clone size: .; J gene: TRBJ2-7; D gene: TRBD2; V gene: TRBV27; CDR3 protein: CASSPPGLAYEQYF; CDR3 DNA: TGTGCCAGCAGTCCACCGGGACTAGCCTACGAGCAGTACTTC
clone size: once; J gene: TRBJ2-7; D gene: .; V gene: TRBV7-2; CDR3 protein: CASSLASSSGHYEQYF; CDR3 DNA: TGTGCCAGCAGCTTAGCTTCTAGTAGCGGCCACTACGAGCAGTACTTC
clone size: once; J gene: TRBJ2-3; D gene: .; V gene: TRBV14; CDR3 protein: CASSQGLDTQYF; CDR3 DNA: TGTGCCAGCAGCCAAGGTCTGGATACGCAGTATTTT
clone size: once; J gene: TRBJ1-1; D gene: .; V gene: TRBV28; CDR3 protein: CASSSATGGRTEAFF; CDR3 DNA: TGTGCCAGCAGTTCGGCGACAGGCGGGAGAACTGAAGCTTTCTTT
clone size: .; J gene: TRBJ1-2; D gene: TRBD1; V gene: TRBV7-9; CDR3 protein: CASSKTPARGGRLYYGYTF; CDR3 DNA: TGTGCCAGCAGCAAAACCCCTGCACGAGGGGGCAGGTTGTACTATGGCTACACCTTC
clone size: .; J gene: TRBJ1-2; D gene: TRBD1; V gene: TRBV5-4; CDR3 protein: CASSAGTGGSGYTF; CDR3 DNA: TGTGCCAGCAGCGCGGGGACAGGGGGAAGTGGCTACACCTTC
clone size: few; J gene: TRBJ2-1; D gene: .; V gene: TRBV19; CDR3 protein: CASSIGSYNEQFF; CDR3 DNA: TGTGCCAGTAGTATAGGATCCTACAATGAGCAGTTCTTC
clone size: .; J gene: TRBJ1-2; D gene: .; V gene: TRBV29-1; CDR3 protein: CSDNGGNGYTF; CDR3 DNA: TGCAGCGACAACGGAGGGAATGGCTACACCTTC
clone size: .; J gene: TRBJ2-7; D gene: .; V gene: TRBV11-2; CDR3 protein: CASSESQSSYEQYF; CDR3 DNA: TGTGCCAGCAGCGAAAGTCAAAGCTCCTACGAGCAGTACTTC
clone size: .; J gene: TRBJ2-1; D gene: .; V gene: TRBV7-2; CDR3 protein: CASSLSPTGEQFF; CDR3 DNA: TGTGCCAGCAGCTTAAGCCCGACGGGTGAGCAGTTCTTC
clone size: .; J gene: TRBJ2-7; D gene: .; V gene: TRBV4-1; CDR3 protein: CASSQDPTVGEQYF; CDR3 DNA: TGCGCCAGCAGCCAGGACCCTACAGTAGGCGAGCAGTACTTC
clone size: .; J gene: TRBJ2-2; D gene: TRBD2; V gene: TRBV15; CDR3 protein: CATSRPPVSGSLGGELFF; CDR3 DNA: TGTGCCACCAGCAGACCACCTGTTAGCGGGAGTTTAGGGGGGGAGCTGTTTTTT
clone size: .; J gene: TRBJ2-7; D gene: .; V gene: TRBV23-1; CDR3 protein: CARTVTAEQYF; CDR3 DNA: TGCGCCCGAACAGTTACCGCCGAGCAGTACTTC
clone size: .; J gene: TRBJ1-1; D gene: TRBD1; V gene: TRBV5-1; CDR3 protein: CASSAGDRAKNTEAFF; CDR3 DNA: TGCGCCAGCAGCGCTGGGGACAGGGCAAAGAACACTGAAGCTTTCTTT
clone size: few; J gene: TRBJ1-2; D gene: TRBD1; V gene: TRBV19; CDR3 protein: CASSLATGATYGYTF; CDR3 DNA: TGTGCCAGTAGTCTTGCGACAGGGGCGACTTATGGCTACACCTTC
clone size: few; J gene: TRBJ1-3; D gene: .; V gene: TRBV5-1; CDR3 protein: CASSRDGNTIYF; CDR3 DNA: TGCGCCAGCAGCCGTGACGGAAACACCATATATTTT
clone size: .; J gene: TRBJ2-7; D gene: TRBD1; V gene: TRBV7-8; CDR3 protein: CASRGQGYEQYF; CDR3 DNA: TGTGCCAGCAGGGGACAGGGCTACGAGCAGTACTTC
clone size: .; J gene: TRBJ1-3; D gene: .; V gene: TRBV9; CDR3 protein: CASSPGGGSGNTIYF; CDR3 DNA: TGTGCCAGCAGCCCGGGAGGGGGTTCCGGAAACACCATATATTTT
clone size: .; J gene: TRBJ2-2; D gene: .; V gene: TRBV2; CDR3 protein: CASRGDRLRELFF; CDR3 DNA: TGTGCCAGCAGGGGGGACCGCCTCCGGGAGCTGTTTTTT
clone size: .; J gene: TRBJ2-7; D gene: .; V gene: TRBV7-5; CDR3 protein: CAKERFGETGGQQSYEQYF; CDR3 DNA: TGTGCCAAAGAGCGATTCGGGGAGACAGGGGGGCAACAGTCCTACGAGCAGTACTTC
clone size: .; J gene: TRBJ1-1; D gene: .; V gene: TRBV6-6; CDR3 protein: CASSWAALEAFF; CDR3 DNA: TGTGCCAGCAGTTGGGCGGCCCTTGAAGCTTTCTTT